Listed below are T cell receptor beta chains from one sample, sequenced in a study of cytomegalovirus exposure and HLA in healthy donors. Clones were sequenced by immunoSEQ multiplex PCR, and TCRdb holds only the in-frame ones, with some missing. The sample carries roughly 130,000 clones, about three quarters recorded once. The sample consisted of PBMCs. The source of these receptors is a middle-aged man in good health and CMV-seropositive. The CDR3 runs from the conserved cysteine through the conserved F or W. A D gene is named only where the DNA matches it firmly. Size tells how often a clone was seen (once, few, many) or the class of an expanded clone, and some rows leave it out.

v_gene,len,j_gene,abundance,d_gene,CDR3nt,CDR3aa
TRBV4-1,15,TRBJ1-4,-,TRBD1,TGCGCCAGCAGATACAGCGTGGAGGGGGCGTATGGACTGTTTTTT,CASRYSVEGAYGLFF
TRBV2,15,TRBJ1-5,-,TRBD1,TGTGCCAGCAGCACCGGGACAGCTAGCAATCAGCCCCAGCATTTT,CASSTGTASNQPQHF
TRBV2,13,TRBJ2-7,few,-,TGTGCCAGCGCGGGACGGATACCCTACGAGCAGTACTTC,CASAGRIPYEQYF
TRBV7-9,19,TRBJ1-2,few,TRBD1,TGTGCCAGCAGCCCCCGGACAGGGCCAACCCTACGAGCTAACTATGGCTACACCTTC,CASSPRTGPTLRANYGYTF
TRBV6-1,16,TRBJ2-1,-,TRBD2,TGTGCCAGCAGTGGACCGACTAGCGGGAGGGGCAATGAGCAGTTCTTC,CASSGPTSGRGNEQFF
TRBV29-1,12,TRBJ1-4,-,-,TGCAGCGTTGAAGGGGGCGGTGAAAAACTGTTTTTT,CSVEGGGEKLFF
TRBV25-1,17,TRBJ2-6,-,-,TGTGCCAGCACCCCTGACAGGTCCCTCTCTGGGGCCAACGTCCTGACTTTC,CASTPDRSLSGANVLTF
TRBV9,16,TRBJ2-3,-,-,TGTGCCAGCAGCGTAGTTGGAGCAGTTGGCACAGATACGCAGTATTTT,CASSVVGAVGTDTQYF
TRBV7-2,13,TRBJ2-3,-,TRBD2,TGTGCCAGCAGAACGGGGGGAAGGTATACGCAGTATTTT,CASRTGGRYTQYF
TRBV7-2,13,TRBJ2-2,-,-,TGTGCCAGCAGCTTGTGGCAGGGCGGGGAGCTGTTTTTT,CASSLWQGGELFF
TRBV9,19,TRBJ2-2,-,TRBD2,TGTGCCAGCAGCGTCGAGGGACTAGCGGGAGGGGGGAACACCGGGGAGCTGTTTTTT,CASSVEGLAGGGNTGELFF
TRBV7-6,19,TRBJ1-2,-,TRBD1,TGTGCCAGCAGCCCTAGTCGCGGTGACAGGGTTCTTTGGGACTATGGCTACACCTTC,CASSPSRGDRVLWDYGYTF
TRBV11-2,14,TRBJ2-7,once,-,TGTGCCAGCAGGAAGGGACAAGGGAGCTACGAGCAGTACTTC,CASRKGQGSYEQYF
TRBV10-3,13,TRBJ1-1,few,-,TGTGCCATCAGTCCATCGTCCGGGACAGAAGCTTTCTTT,CAISPSSGTEAFF
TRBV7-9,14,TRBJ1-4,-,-,TGTGCCAGCAGTAACAGGGACCATAATGAAAAACTGTTTTTT,CASSNRDHNEKLFF
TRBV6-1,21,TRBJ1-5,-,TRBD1,TGTGCCAGCAGTGAAATCCGGTGGGGACAGGACCAAAGTTATAGCAATCAGCCCCAGCATTTT,CASSEIRWGQDQSYSNQPQHF
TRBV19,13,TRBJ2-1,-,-,TGTGCCAGTAGTTGGAGCTCCTACAATGAGCAGTTCTTC,CASSWSSYNEQFF
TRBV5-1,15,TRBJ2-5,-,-,TGCGCCAGCAGCCCCGCGGACAGGGAGGGAGAGACCCAGTACTTC,CASSPADREGETQYF
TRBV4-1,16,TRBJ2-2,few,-,TGCGCCAGCAGCGCAATCGGGAACGTGAACACCGGGGAGCTGTTTTTT,CASSAIGNVNTGELFF
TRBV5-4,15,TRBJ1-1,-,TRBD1,TGTGCCAGCAGCCAAATGACAGGGGCGGTAAGGGAAGCTTTCTTT,CASSQMTGAVREAFF
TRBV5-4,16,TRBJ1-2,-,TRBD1,TGTGCCAGCAGCTTGGGGGCCGGGACAGGGGGCTTTGGCTACACCTTC,CASSLGAGTGGFGYTF
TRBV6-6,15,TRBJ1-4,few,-,TGTGCCAGCAGGTCCACGGGGGTTACTAATGAAAAACTGTTTTTT,CASRSTGVTNEKLFF
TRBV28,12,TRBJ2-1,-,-,TGTGCCACCCTCGGGCCCGGGGATGAGCAGTTCTTC,CATLGPGDEQFF
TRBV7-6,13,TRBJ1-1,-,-,TGTGCCAGCAGCTTAGGAGAGAACACTGAAGCTTTCTTT,CASSLGENTEAFF
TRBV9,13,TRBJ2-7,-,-,TGTGCCAGCAGCGGTTACAGATCCTACGAGCAGTACTTC,CASSGYRSYEQYF
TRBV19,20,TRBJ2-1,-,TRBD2,TGTGCCAGTAGTATAGCTCCACTAGCGGGGGGCCCCAGCTCCTACAATGAGCAGTTCTTC,CASSIAPLAGGPSSYNEQFF
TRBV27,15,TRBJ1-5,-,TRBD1,TGTGCCAGCAGCGCGGACAGGGGTAGCAATCAGCCCCGGCATTTT,CASSADRGSNQPRHF
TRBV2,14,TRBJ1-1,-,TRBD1,TGTGCCAGCAGACGAACAGGGGTGGGAACTGAAGCTTTCTTT,CASRRTGVGTEAFF
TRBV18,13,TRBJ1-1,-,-,TGTGCCAGCTCACCTTTCGGACAGTTTGAAGCTTTCTTT,CASSPFGQFEAFF
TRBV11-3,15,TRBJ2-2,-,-,TGTGCCAGCAGCTCTAAGGGGGTGAACACCGGGGAGCTGTTTTTT,CASSSKGVNTGELFF
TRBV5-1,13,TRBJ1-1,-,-,TGCGCCAGCAGCTTGGGGGGGGACACTGAAGCTTTCTTT,CASSLGGDTEAFF
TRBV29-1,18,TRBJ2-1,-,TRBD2,TGCAGCGTTGAAGAGCTTAGCGGGAGTAAAGCCCCTAACAATGAGCAGTTCTTC,CSVEELSGSKAPNNEQFF
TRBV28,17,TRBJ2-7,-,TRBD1,TGTGCCAGCAGCTACCCGCCCACCGGGACAGGAGCCTACGAGCAGTACTTC,CASSYPPTGTGAYEQYF
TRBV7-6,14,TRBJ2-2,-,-,TGTGCCAGCAGCTTAGGAGAGAACACCGGGGAGCTGTTTTTT,CASSLGENTGELFF
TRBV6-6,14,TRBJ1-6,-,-,TGTGCCAGCACCTTCGAGTACTATAATTCACCCCTCCACTTT,CASTFEYYNSPLHF
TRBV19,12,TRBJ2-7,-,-,TGTGCCAGTAGTAGGGGGGAATACGAGCAGTACTTC,CASSRGEYEQYF
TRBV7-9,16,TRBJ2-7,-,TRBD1,TGTGCCAGCAGCGCCTGGGGCCAGGGGGTGTCCTACGAGCAGTACTTC,CASSAWGQGVSYEQYF
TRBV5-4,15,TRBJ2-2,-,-,TGTGCCAGCAGCTTGAGACTAGGGAACACCGGGGAGCTGTTTTTT,CASSLRLGNTGELFF
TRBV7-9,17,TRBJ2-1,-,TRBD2,TGTGCCAGCAGCTTAGTGGGGACTACCAAGTCCTACAATGAGCAGTTCTTC,CASSLVGTTKSYNEQFF
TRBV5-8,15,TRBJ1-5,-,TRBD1,TGTGCCAGCAGCTTGGGGGACAGGGGAAATCAGCCCCAGCATTTT,CASSLGDRGNQPQHF
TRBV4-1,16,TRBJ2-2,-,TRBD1,TGCGCCAGCAGCCTGCGACAGGGGGAAGGCACCGGGGAGCTGTTTTTT,CASSLRQGEGTGELFF
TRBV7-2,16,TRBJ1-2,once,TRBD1,TGTGCCAGCAGCGGGACAGGTCCCAAGGTATCAGGCGGCTACACCTTC,CASSGTGPKVSGGYTF
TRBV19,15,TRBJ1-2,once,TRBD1,TGTGCCAGTAGTATCCGAATGGGACAGGTTATCGGCTACACCTTC,CASSIRMGQVIGYTF
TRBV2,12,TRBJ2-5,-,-,TGTGCCAGCAGTGAAAGTCGGGAGACCCAGTACTTC,CASSESRETQYF
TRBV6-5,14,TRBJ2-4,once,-,TGTGCCAGCAGTTACATACGGGGTGCCGGCATTCAGTACTTC,CASSYIRGAGIQYF
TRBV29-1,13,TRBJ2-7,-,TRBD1,TGCAGCGTAGGACAGGGGGTTGTGGGCGAGCAGTACTTC,CSVGQGVVGEQYF
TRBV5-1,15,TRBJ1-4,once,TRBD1,TGCGCCAGCAGCCCAAGGACAGGGGGCGGTGAAAAACTGTTTTTT,CASSPRTGGGEKLFF
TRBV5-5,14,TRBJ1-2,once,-,TGTGCCAGCAGCTCGACGGGGGGTTCATATGGCTACACCTTC,CASSSTGGSYGYTF
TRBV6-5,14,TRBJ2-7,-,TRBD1,TGTGCCAGCAGCTCCCGACAGGGTATCCACGAGCAGTACTTC,CASSSRQGIHEQYF
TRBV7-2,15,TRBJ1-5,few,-,TGTGCCAGCAGCTTAGCTTCAGGGCCCCATCAGCCCCAGCATTTT,CASSLASGPHQPQHF
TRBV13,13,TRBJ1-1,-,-,TGTGCCAGCAGCTTAGGGACGGGGATTGAGTCTTTCTTT,CASSLGTGIESFF
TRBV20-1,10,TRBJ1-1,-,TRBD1,TGCAGTCAAGACAGGGAAAATGCTTTCTTT,CSQDRENAFF
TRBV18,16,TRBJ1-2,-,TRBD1,TGTGCCAGCTCACCCCAGACAGGGGAGGGTAACTATGGCTACACCTTC,CASSPQTGEGNYGYTF